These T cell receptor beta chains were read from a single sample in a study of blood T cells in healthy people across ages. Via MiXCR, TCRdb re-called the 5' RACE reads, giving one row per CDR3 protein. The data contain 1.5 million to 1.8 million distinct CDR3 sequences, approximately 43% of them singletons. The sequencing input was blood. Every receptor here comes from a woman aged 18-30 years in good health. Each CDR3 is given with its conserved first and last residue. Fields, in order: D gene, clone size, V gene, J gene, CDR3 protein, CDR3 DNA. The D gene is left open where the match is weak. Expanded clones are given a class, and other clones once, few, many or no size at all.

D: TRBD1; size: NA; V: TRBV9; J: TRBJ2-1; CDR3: CASSPPPGQYNEQFF; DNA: TGTGCCAGCAGCCCCCCTCCGGGACAGTACAATGAGCAGTTCTTC
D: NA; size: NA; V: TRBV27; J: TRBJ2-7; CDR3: CASSFRATGPYEQYF; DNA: TGTGCCAGCAGTTTCCGAGCCACAGGACCCTACGAGCAGTACTTC
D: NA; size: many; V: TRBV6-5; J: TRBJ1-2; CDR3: CASSYSQLGYGYTF; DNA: TGTGCCAGCAGTTACTCCCAACTGGGCTATGGCTACACCTTC
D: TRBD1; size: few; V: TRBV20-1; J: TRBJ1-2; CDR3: CSASTQGAGYGYTF; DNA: TGCAGTGCTAGCACTCAGGGGGCGGGCTATGGCTACACCTTC
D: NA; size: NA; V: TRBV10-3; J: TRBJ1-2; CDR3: CAISERGRNNYGYTF; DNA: TGTGCCATCAGTGAAAGGGGAAGGAATAACTATGGCTACACCTTC
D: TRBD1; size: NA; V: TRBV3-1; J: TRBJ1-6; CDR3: CASSMRDRTNSPLHF; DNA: TGTGCCAGCAGCATGCGGGACAGGACTAATTCACCCCTCCACTTT
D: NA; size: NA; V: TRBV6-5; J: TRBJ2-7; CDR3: CASSYAITGYEQYF; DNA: TGTGCCAGCAGTTACGCGATTACCGGCTACGAGCAGTACTTC
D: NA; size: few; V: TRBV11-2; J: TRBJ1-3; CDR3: CASSLEQVTGNTIYF; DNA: TGTGCCAGCAGCTTAGAACAGGTTACTGGAAACACCATATATTTT
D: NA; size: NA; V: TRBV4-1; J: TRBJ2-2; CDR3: CASSHGGAAGELFF; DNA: TGCGCCAGCAGCCATGGAGGGGCCGCCGGGGAGCTGTTTTTT
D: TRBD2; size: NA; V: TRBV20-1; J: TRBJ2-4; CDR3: CSARRGSVAKNIQYF; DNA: TGCAGTGCTAGGCGCGGGAGTGTAGCCAAAAACATTCAGTACTTC
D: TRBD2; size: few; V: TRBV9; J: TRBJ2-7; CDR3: CASTREGAYNEQYF; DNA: TGTGCCAGCACGCGGGAGGGCGCGTACAATGAGCAGTACTTC
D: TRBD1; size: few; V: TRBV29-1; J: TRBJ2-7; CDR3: CSVGTGEPYEQYF; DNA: TGCAGCGTAGGGACAGGGGAACCCTACGAGCAGTACTTC
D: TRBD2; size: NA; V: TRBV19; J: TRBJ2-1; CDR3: CASSISLAGSNEQFF; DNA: TGTGCCAGTAGTATATCACTAGCGGGAAGCAATGAGCAGTTCTTC
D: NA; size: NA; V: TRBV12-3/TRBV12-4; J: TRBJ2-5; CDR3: CASSFNRGEETQYF; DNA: TGTGCCAGCAGTTTCAATCGAGGGGAAGAGACCCAGTACTTC
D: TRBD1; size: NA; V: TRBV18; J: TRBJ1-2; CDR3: CASSPGQDMTDTF; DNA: TGTGCCAGCTCACCAGGACAGGATATGACGGACACCTTC
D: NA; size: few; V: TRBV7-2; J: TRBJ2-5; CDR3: CASSLSAFSEGTQYF; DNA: TGTGCCAGCAGCTTAAGCGCCTTCTCAGAGGGGACCCAGTACTTC
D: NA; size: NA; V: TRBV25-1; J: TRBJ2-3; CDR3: CASSKAVRMVDTQYF; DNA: TGTGCCAGCAGTAAGGCAGTTCGAATGGTAGATACGCAGTATTTT
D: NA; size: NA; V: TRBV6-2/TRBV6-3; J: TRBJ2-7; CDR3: CASGLDPYEQYF; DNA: TGTGCCAGCGGGTTAGATCCTTACGAGCAGTACTTC
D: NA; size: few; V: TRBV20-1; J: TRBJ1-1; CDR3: CSASTVGPTEAFF; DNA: TGCAGTGCGTCAACGGTCGGGCCCACTGAAGCTTTCTTT
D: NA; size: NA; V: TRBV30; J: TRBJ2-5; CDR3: CAWSPQGLAQETQYF; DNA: TGTGCCTGGAGTCCTCAGGGTCTAGCGCAAGAGACCCAGTACTTC
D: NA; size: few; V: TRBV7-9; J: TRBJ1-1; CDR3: CASSLKGENTEAFF; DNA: TGTGCCAGCAGCTTGAAGGGGGAGAACACTGAAGCTTTCTTT
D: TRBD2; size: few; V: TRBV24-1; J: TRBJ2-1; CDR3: CATSEQGLEINEQFF; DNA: TGTGCCACCAGTGAGCAGGGACTAGAAATCAATGAGCAGTTCTTC
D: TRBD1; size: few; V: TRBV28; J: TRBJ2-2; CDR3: CAIGTGDRELFF; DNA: TGTGCCATCGGGACAGGGGACCGGGAGCTGTTTTTT
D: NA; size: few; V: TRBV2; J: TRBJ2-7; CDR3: CASSEKYEQYF; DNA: TGTGCCAGCAGTGAAAAATACGAGCAGTACTTC
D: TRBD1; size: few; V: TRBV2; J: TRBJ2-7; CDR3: CASRTTGTGFHEQYF; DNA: TGTGCCAGCAGAACAACCGGGACAGGGTTTCATGAGCAGTACTTC
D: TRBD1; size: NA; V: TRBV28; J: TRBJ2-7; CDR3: CASSLRTGRYF; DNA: TGTGCAAGCAGTTTAAGGACAGGGCGGTACTTC
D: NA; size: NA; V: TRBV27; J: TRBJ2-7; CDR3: CASSLLAGQGSYEQYF; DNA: TGTGCCAGCAGCCTCTTGGCTGGGCAGGGCTCCTACGAGCAGTACTTC
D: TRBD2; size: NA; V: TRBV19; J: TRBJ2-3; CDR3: CASKRAGSTDTQYF; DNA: TGTGCCAGTAAGAGAGCGGGGAGCACAGATACGCAGTATTTT
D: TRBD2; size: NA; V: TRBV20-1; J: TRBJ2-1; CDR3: CSARVAGGHYNEQFF; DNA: TGCAGTGCTAGAGTAGCGGGGGGGCACTACAATGAGCAGTTCTTC
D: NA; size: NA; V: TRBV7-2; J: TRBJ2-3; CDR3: CASSSLPRGDTQYF; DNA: TGTGCCAGCAGCTCCCTTCCGCGGGGAGATACGCAGTATTTT
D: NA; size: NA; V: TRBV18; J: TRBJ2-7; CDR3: CASPGFTYEQYF; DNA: TGTGCCAGCCCCGGGTTCACCTACGAGCAGTACTTC
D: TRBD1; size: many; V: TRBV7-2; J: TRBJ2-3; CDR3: CASRYPGQGQITDTQYF; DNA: TGTGCCAGCAGATACCCTGGACAGGGCCAAATCACAGATACGCAGTATTTT
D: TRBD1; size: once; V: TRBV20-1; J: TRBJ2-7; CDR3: CSANRGGYEQYF; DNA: TGCAGTGCAAACAGGGGTGGGTACGAGCAGTACTTC
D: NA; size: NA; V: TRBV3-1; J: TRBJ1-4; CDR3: CASSPPGRGEKLFF; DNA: TGTGCCAGCAGCCCACCGGGGAGGGGTGAAAAACTGTTTTTT
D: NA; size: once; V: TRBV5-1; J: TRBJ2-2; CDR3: CASSTGSSNTGELFF; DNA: TGCGCCAGCAGCACAGGGAGTTCGAACACCGGGGAGCTGTTTTTT
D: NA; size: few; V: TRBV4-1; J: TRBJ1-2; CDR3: CASSQMGGRSPSNYGYTF; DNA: TGCGCCAGCAGCCAAATGGGCGGAAGAAGCCCATCAAACTATGGCTACACCTTC
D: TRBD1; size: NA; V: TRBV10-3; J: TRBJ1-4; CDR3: CAINDPGQPNEKLFF; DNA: TGTGCCATCAATGACCCGGGACAGCCAAATGAAAAACTGTTTTTT
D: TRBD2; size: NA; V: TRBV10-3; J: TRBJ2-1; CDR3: CAIGGLAGVLTYNEQFF; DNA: TGTGCCATCGGAGGACTAGCGGGAGTTTTGACGTACAATGAGCAGTTCTTC
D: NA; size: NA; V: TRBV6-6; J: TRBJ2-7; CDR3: CASSWRNEQYF; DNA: TGTGCCAGCAGTTGGCGGAACGAGCAGTACTTC
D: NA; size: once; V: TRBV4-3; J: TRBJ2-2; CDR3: CASSQGTATGELFF; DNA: TGCGCCAGCAGCCAAGGGACAGCTACCGGGGAGCTGTTTTTT
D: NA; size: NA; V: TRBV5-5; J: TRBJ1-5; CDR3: CASSTHSGGNQPQHF; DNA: TGTGCCAGCAGCACTCACTCAGGGGGCAATCAGCCCCAGCATTTT
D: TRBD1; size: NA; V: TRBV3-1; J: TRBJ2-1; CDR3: CASRTGDNEQFF; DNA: TGTGCCAGCAGAACAGGGGACAATGAGCAGTTCTTT
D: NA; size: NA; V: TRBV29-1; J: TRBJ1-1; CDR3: CSAQGAEAFF; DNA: TGCAGCGCCCAGGGCGCTGAAGCTTTCTTT
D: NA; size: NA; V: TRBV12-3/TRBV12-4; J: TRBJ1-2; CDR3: CANSFTGGVGYTF; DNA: TGTGCCAACAGTTTCACAGGAGGGGTTGGCTACACCTTC